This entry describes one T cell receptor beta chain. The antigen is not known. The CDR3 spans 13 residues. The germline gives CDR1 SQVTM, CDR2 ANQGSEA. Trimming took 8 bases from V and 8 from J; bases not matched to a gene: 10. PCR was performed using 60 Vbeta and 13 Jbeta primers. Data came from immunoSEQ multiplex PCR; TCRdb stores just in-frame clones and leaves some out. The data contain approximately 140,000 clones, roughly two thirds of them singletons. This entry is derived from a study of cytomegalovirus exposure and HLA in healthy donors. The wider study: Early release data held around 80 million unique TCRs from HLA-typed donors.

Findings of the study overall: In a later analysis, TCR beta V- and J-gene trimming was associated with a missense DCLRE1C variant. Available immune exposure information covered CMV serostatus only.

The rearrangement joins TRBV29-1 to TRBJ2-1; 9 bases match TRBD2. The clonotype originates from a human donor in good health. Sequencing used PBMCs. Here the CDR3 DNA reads TGCAGCCTTGCTGCGCGGGGGGGCTATGAGCAGTTCTTC. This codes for CSLAARGGYEQFF.